This T cell receptor beta chain was profiled in a study of T cell repertoires in cytomegalovirus infection. Study-level background: CMV infection and matching HLA type were both indicated by public TCR beta signatures. General study findings and limits: Individuals carrying CMV plus the relevant HLA were identified by cumulative frequency of public TCR beta families. In two of eight donors, the top clonotype was HLA-C-restricted CMV-specific.

To note about this clonotype: The antigen remains undetermined.

V lost 2 bases and J 2 bases, leaving 10 bases between the germline ends. This CDR3 is built from 15 residues. Per the germline V gene, CDR1 is DFQATT and CDR2 is SNEGSKA (reference sequence). TCRdb used MiXCR to reprocess the reads, holding one entry per CDR3 protein. The sample carries about 200,000 distinct CDR3 sequences, approximately 9.7% recorded once. This sequence was found in a human donor in good health (CMV status not recorded). Some clones in this sample may be carry-over from other donors' samples. V and J are TRBV20-1 and TRBJ2-6; no clear D. The material sequenced was PBMCs. The CDR3: CSARRPGAGANVLTF. CDR3 DNA: TGCAGTGCTAGACGCCCGGGCGCTGGGGCCAACGTCCTGACTTTC.